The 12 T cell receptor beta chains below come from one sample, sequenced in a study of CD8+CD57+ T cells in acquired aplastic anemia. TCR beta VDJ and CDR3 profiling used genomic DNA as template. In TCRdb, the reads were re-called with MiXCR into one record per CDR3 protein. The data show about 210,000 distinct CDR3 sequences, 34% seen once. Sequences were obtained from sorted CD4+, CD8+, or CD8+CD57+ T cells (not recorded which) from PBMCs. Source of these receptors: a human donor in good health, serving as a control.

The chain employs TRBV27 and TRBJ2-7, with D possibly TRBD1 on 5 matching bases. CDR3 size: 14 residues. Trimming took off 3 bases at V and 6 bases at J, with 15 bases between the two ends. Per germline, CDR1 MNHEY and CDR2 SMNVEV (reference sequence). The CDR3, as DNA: TGTGCCAGCAGTTTTCGCAGGGTATTAGGCGAGCAGTACTTC. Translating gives CASSFRRVLGEQYF.

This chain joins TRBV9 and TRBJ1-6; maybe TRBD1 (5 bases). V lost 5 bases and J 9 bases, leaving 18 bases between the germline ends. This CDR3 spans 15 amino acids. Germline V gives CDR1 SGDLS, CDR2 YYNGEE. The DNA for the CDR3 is TGTGCCAGCAGTGAGTTTGGCCGGGGGTCTTCACCCCTCCACTTT. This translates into CASSEFGRGSSPLHF.

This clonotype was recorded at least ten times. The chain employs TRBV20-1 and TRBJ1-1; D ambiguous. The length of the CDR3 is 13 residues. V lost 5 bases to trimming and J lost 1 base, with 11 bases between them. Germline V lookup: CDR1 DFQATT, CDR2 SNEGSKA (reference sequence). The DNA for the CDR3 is TGCAGTGCTCCCGGACCGGGGAACACTGAAGCTTTCTTT. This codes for CSAPGPGNTEAFF.

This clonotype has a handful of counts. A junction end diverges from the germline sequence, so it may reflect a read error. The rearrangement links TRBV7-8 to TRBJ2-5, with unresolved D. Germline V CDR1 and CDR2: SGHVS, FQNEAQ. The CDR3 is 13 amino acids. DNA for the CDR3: TGCGCCAGCAGCCAAGATACACAAGAGACCCAGTACTTC. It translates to CASSQDTQETQYF.

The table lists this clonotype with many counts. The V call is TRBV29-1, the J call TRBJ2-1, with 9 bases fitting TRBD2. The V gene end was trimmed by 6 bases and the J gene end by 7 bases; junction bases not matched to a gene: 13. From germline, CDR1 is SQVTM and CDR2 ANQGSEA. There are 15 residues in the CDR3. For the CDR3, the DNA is TGCAGCGTACCGATTCTAGCGGGACCGAAAAATGAGCAGTTCTTC. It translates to CSVPILAGPKNEQFF.

CDR3 DNA sequence: TGTGCCAGCAGCCTCTTAGGTGGGGACACAGATACGCAGTATTTT. It encodes CASSLLGGDTDTQYF. The chain carries TRBV12-3 or TRBV12-4 and TRBJ2-3; D is uncertain. V lost 6 bases to trimming and J lost 2 bases, with 15 bases between them. The CDR3 loop spans 15 amino acids.

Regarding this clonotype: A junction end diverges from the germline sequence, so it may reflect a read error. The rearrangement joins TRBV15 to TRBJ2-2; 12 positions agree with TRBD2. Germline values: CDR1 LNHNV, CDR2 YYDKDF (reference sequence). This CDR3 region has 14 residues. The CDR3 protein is CTTSGGRNTGELFF. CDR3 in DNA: TGTACCACTAGCGGGGGGCGAAACACCGGGGAGCTGTTTTTT.

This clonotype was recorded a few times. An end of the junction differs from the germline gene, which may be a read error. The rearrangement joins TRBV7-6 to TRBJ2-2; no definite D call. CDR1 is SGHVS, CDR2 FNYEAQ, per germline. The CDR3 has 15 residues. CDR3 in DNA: TGTGCCAGCAGCAATATTTACTCTCACACCAGGGAGCTGTTTTTT. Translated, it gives CASSNIYSHTRELFF.

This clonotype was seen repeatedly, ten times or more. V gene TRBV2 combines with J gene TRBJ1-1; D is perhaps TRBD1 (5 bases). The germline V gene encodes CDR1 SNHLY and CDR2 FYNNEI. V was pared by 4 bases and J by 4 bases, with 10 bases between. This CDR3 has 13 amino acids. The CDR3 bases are TGTGCCAGCAGTGGGACACACGGCACTGAAGCTTTCTTT. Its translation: CASSGTHGTEAFF.

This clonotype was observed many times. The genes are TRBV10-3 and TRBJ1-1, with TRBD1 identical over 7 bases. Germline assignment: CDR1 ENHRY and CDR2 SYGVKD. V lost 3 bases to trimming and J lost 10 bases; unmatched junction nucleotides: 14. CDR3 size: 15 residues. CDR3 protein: CAISESGRQGLRAFF. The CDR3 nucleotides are TGTGCCATCAGTGAATCCGGGCGACAGGGTCTCAGAGCTTTCTTT.

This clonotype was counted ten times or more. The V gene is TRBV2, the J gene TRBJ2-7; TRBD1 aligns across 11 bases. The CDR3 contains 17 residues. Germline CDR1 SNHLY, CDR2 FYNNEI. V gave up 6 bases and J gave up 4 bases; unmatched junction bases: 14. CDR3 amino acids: CASSDKALGTGGYEQYF. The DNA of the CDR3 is TGTGCCAGCAGCGACAAAGCCCTGGGGACAGGGGGGTACGAGCAGTACTTC.

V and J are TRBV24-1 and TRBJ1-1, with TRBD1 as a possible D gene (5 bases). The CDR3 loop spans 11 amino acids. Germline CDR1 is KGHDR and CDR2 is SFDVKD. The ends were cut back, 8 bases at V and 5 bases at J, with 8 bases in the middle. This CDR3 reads CATTRDTEAFF. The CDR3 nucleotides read TGTGCCACCACCAGGGATACTGAAGCTTTCTTT.